The 25 T cell receptor beta chains listed next were all sequenced from one sample in a study of T cells in women clearing cervical HPV infection. Libraries were prepared by immunoSEQ multiplex PCR; TCRdb keeps only in-frame clonotypes and omits some of them. This specimen shows fewer than 35,000 clones; the ten leading clones hold about 8%. The source material was blood buffy coat. These receptors all stem from a woman aged 18 to 75 with a cervical HPV16 infection that either progressed to CIN3+ or cleared (not recorded which).

Concerning this clone itself: The sequence runs out 3 residues before the end of the CDR3; the remainder is reconstructed from the germline J gene. V usage is TRBV19 and J usage is TRBJ2-7; 13 nucleotides align to TRBD2. This CDR3 has 15 amino acids. Germline assignment: CDR1 LNHDA and CDR2 SQIVND (reference sequence). Losses at the gene ends were 4 bases for V and 6 bases for J; bases not matched to a gene: 6. The CDR3 is CASSTTSGRAFEQYF. The covered CDR3 bases are TGTGCCAGTAGTACAACTAGCGGGAGGGCCTTCGAG.

In regard to this clone: The read is 3 residues too short to cover the CDR3 end, so that end is filled in from the germline J gene. The V gene is TRBV29-1, the J gene TRBJ2-3; D tentatively fits TRBD1 or TRBD2 (6 bases each). The CDR3 covers 14 residues. With 2 bases removed from V and 8 bases from J, the gap between germline ends came to 17 bases. From germline, CDR1 is SQVTM and CDR2 ANQGSEA. Partial CDR3 DNA: TGCAGCGTTGAACGCCTCGCACAGGGAGGTACG. This translates into CSVERLAQGGT. The CDR3, in full, reads CSVERLAQGGTQYF.

The CDR3 sequence is CASSTGQGVSYEQYF. CDR3 bases read: TGTGCCAGCAGTACCGGACAGGGGGTAAGCTACGAG. The chain combines TRBV2 with TRBJ2-7; 10 bases are shared with TRBD1. Read sequence stops 3 residues before the CDR3 end, and the germline J gene provides the missing end. This CDR3 is built from 15 residues. Germline V gene sequence: CDR1 SNHLY, CDR2 FYNNEI. Losses at the gene ends were 5 bases for V and 3 bases for J; bases not matched to a gene: 7.

Points on this clone: The junction departs from the called germline gene at one end, perhaps through a read error. The CDR3 end lies 3 residues beyond the end of the read and is filled in from the germline J gene. The chain employs TRBV7-9 and TRBJ1-1; no clear D. Germline CDR1 is SEHNR and CDR2 is FQNEAQ (reference sequence). CDR3 length: 11 residues. CDR3 loop: CSSSCGDGAFF. The covered CDR3 bases are TGTTCCAGCAGCTGCGGAGACGGA. Using reference TRBV7-9 and TRBJ1-1 for the parts outside the CDR3, the full variable domain is DTGVSQNPRHKITKRGQNVTFRCDPISEHNRLYWYRQTLGQGPEFLTYFQNEAQLEKSRLLSDRFSAERPKGSFSTLEIQRTEQGDSAMYLCSSSCGDGAFFGQGTRLTVV.

With regard to this clone: The read finishes 3 residues shy of the CDR3 end, and the germline J gene is used to complete it. The V and J genes are TRBV7-3 and TRBJ1-4; D may be TRBD1 (5 bases). The CDR3 sequence is 15 residues long. Germline CDR1 reads SGHTA; CDR2 reads FQGTGA. The CDR3 loop reads CASSLNGGNNSPLFF. The part of the CDR3 DNA that was read is TGTGCCAGCAGCTTAAATGGGGGGAATAATTCACCA.

Concerning this clone: The CDR3 end lies 3 residues beyond the end of the read and is filled in from the germline J gene. The chain uses TRBV7-2 and TRBJ2-1; D is unresolved. This CDR3 spans 13 amino acids. Germline values: CDR1 SGHTA, CDR2 FQGNSA. Trimming pared 2 bases from V and 8 bases from J, leaving 10 bases between. The covered CDR3 bases are TGTGCCAGCAGCTTATCTATAGAAGATGAG. This sequence encodes CASSLSIEDE. The whole CDR3 sequence reads CASSLSIEDEQFF. Supplemented by reference TRBV7-2 and TRBJ2-1, the full variable domain reads GAGVSQSPSNKVTEKGKDVELRCDPISGHTALYWYRQSLGQGLEFLIYFQGNSAPDKSGLPSDRFSAERTGGSVSTLTIQRTQQEDSAVYLCASSLSIEDEQFFGPGTRLTVL.

Note on this clone: The read comes to an end 3 residues before the CDR3 does, leaving the germline J gene to fill in the end. Other DNA variants within this sample encode the same CDR3. The rearrangement joins TRBV5-1 to TRBJ2-2; tentative D call: TRBD2 (5 bases). The germline CDR1 and CDR2 sequences are SGHRS and YFSETQ. Trimming removed 0 bases at V and 8 bases at J, with 8 bases between. The CDR3 spans 13 residues. The sequenced CDR3 bases are TGCGCCAGCAGCTTGGGAGGGTCGGGGGAG. Translated: CASSLGGSGE. The whole CDR3 protein is CASSLGGSGELFF. The full variable domain, completed using reference TRBV5-1 and TRBJ2-2, is KAGVTQTPRYLIKTRGQQVTLSCSPISGHRSVSWYQQTPGQGLQFLFEYFSETQRNKGNFPGRFSGRQFSNSRSEMNVSTLELGDSALYLCASSLGGSGELFFGEGSRLTVL.

Regarding this clone: The read falls 3 residues short of the CDR3 end, and the missing part is taken from the germline J gene. The rearrangement links TRBV2 to TRBJ1-2, with no clear D. V gave up 1 base and J gave up 2 bases, with 8 bases separating them. CDR1 is SNHLY and CDR2 is FYNNEI in the germline V gene. The CDR3 spans 14 residues. The sequenced CDR3 bases are TGTGCCAGCAGTGAAGTAGTCGGGAACTATGGC. This encodes CASSEVVGNYG. The complete CDR3 reads CASSEVVGNYGYTF.

With respect to this clone: Read coverage stops 3 residues before the CDR3 terminus; the germline J gene supplies the remainder. The chain carries TRBV14 and TRBJ1-2, with D unclear. Germline V CDR1 and CDR2: SGHDN, FVKESK. CDR3 length: 12 amino acids. The sequenced CDR3 bases are TGTGCCAGCAGCCAAGACAGGATCGGC. Translated, it gives CASSQDRIG. The whole CDR3 sequence is CASSQDRIGYTF.

Regarding this clone: The read terminates 3 residues ahead of where the CDR3 ends, so the germline J gene completes it. This chain links TRBV9 with TRBJ2-2; the D is unclear. Germline-derived CDR1 and CDR2 are SGDLS and YYNGEE. Between the trimmed V and J ends, which lost 3 bases and 5 bases, there was a span of 8 bases. The CDR3 sequence is 13 residues long. This chain's CDR3 is CASSDEVTGELFF. CDR3 bases read: TGTGCCAGCAGCGATGAGGTGACCGGGGAG.

For this clone: With the read ending 3 residues before the CDR3 end, the germline J gene is used to fill in that end. The V and J genes are TRBV2 and TRBJ2-3, with a tentative D call TRBD2 (5 bases). The germline CDR1 and CDR2 sequences are SNHLY and FYNNEI. Trimming removed 6 bases from V and 4 bases from J, with 14 bases in between. The CDR3 contains 14 residues. The DNA read from the CDR3 is TGTGCCAGCAGCCCAACGGGGAACCCAGATACG. Residues: CASSPTGNPDT. The CDR3 in full is CASSPTGNPDTQYF.

As concerns this clone: The read is 3 residues too short to cover the CDR3 end, so that end is filled in from the germline J gene. The chain couples TRBV6-1 to TRBJ2-7, with 7 bases lining up with TRBD2. This CDR3 region has 16 residues. V shed 2 bases, J shed 1 base, and the junction held 8 bases outside the gene matches. In germline, CDR1 is MNHNS, CDR2 SASEGT. The sequenced part of the CDR3 DNA is TGTGCCAGCAGTGAATTGGCTAGCGGCAATTCCTACGAG. The encoded protein is CASSELASGNSYE. The entire CDR3 sequence reads CASSELASGNSYEQYF.

In regard to this clone: The read stops 3 residues short of the end of the CDR3; the missing end is completed from the germline J gene. The V call is TRBV2, the J call TRBJ2-7; D perhaps matches TRBD2 (5 bases). Germline V gives CDR1 SNHLY, CDR2 FYNNEI. This CDR3 has 14 amino acids. Trimming shortened V by 1 base and J by 0 bases, and 7 bases separated the two germline ends. CDR3 sequence: CASSEGTLSYEQYF. The DNA read from the CDR3 is TGTGCCAGCAGTGAAGGGACTCTCTCCTACGAG.

Concerning this clone: Coverage ceases 3 residues before the CDR3 finishes, and the germline J gene fills in the end. This chain links TRBV4-1 with TRBJ2-2; 7 bases are shared with TRBD2. Unmatched junction bases numbered 7, after V lost 1 base and J lost 2 bases. Germline V CDR1 and CDR2: MGHRA, YSYEKL. The CDR3 extends over 17 amino acids. CDR3: CASSQGPRGVNTGELFF. The sequenced CDR3 bases are TGCGCCAGCAGCCAAGGCCCCCGGGGGGTAAACACCGGGGAG.

Concerning this clone itself: Read sequence stops 3 residues before the CDR3 end, and the germline J gene provides the missing end. The gene calls are TRBV10-1 and TRBJ2-7; TRBD2 aligns across 7 bases. The CDR3 totals 15 residues. V shed 4 bases and J 2 bases; nucleotides not matched to a gene: 8. CDR1 WNHNN and CDR2 SYGVQD come from the germline V gene (reference sequence). CDR3 sequence reads: CASSGGMAGAYEQYF. CDR3 bases read: TGCGCCAGCAGTGGGGGTATGGCGGGAGCCTACGAG.

As concerns this clone: The CDR3 goes on 3 residues after the read ends, and that part is filled in from the germline J gene. V gene TRBV30 combines with J gene TRBJ1-1; D not certain. The CDR3 loop spans 13 amino acids. V was trimmed by 3 bases and J by 4 bases, leaving 12 bases between them. The germline V gene has CDR1 GTSNPN and CDR2 SVGIG (reference sequence). CDR3 DNA, as far as it was read: TGTGCCTGGAGCCTGGCTCGGGGCACTGAA. It encodes CAWSLARGTE. The CDR3 as a whole reads CAWSLARGTEAFF.

As concerns this clone: The read ends 3 residues shy of where the CDR3 ends; the end is completed using the germline J gene. The gene calls are TRBV20-1 and TRBJ2-1; TRBD2 matches at 11 bases. J gave up 8 bases and V 6 bases, and 9 bases lay outside the gene matches. The CDR3 is made up of 14 amino acids. Per the germline V gene, CDR1 is DFQATT and CDR2 is SNEGSKA (reference sequence). CDR3 bases read: TGCAGTGCCATAGCGGGAGGGCCAGGGGATGAG. Translated: CSAIAGGPGDE. The complete CDR3 sequence is CSAIAGGPGDEQFF.

As for this clone: The read stops 3 residues short of the end of the CDR3; the missing end is completed from the germline J gene. The V call is TRBV5-1, the J call TRBJ2-3; D may be TRBD1 (6 bases). The CDR3 has 14 residues. Trimming shortened V by 4 bases and J by 5 bases, and 14 bases separated the two germline ends. Germline V CDR1 and CDR2: SGHRS, YFSETQ. CDR3 in amino acids: CASSPDKGGDTQYF. CDR3 DNA, as far as it was read: TGCGCCAGCAGCCCCGACAAAGGGGGAGATACG.

A word on this clone: The read is 3 residues too short to cover the CDR3 end, so that end is filled in from the germline J gene. The chain uses TRBV19 and TRBJ2-5; 8 nucleotides agree with TRBD1. Germline trimming cut 3 bases from V and 5 bases from J; bases unmatched to any gene: 5. From germline, CDR1 is LNHDA and CDR2 SQIVND (reference sequence). The CDR3 is 14 amino acids. The covered CDR3 bases are TGTGCCAGTAGTATCCAGGGGGCCAGGGAGACC. Translating it yields CASSIQGARET. The CDR3 in full is CASSIQGARETQYF.

CDR3 DNA, as far as it was read: TGCGCCAGCAGCGGCCCGGGACACCTGAACACTGAA. Protein: CASSGPGHLNTE. The entire CDR3 protein is CASSGPGHLNTEAFF. The rearrangement joins TRBV5-1 to TRBJ1-1, with D possibly TRBD1 on 6 matching bases. The read ends 3 residues before the CDR3 terminus; that terminus is restored from the germline J gene. CDR1 is SGHRS and CDR2 is YFSETQ in the germline V gene. V lost 4 bases and J 0 bases, leaving 13 bases between the germline ends. This CDR3 is built from 15 residues.

This CDR3 reads CANARDRGTDTQYF. The part of the CDR3 DNA that was read is TGTGCCAACGCCCGGGACAGGGGCACAGATACG. This sequence joins TRBV7-2 and TRBJ2-3; 9 positions match TRBD1. The CDR3 end is not reached by the read, which stops 3 residues before it; the germline J gene fills it in. Germline V lookup: CDR1 SGHTA, CDR2 FQGNSA. The trim removed 10 bases at V and 1 base at J, leaving 6 bases unmatched. This CDR3 spans 14 amino acids. Full variable domain (outside the CDR3, taken from reference TRBV7-2 and TRBJ2-3): GAGVSQSPSNKVTEKGKDVELRCDPISGHTALYWYRQSLGQGLEFLIYFQGNSAPDKSGLPSDRFSAERTGGSVSTLTIQRTQQEDSAVYLCANARDRGTDTQYFGPGTRLTVL.

This CDR3 reads CAIVSRSGTEAFF. The DNA read from the CDR3 is TGTGCCATCGTTAGCCGATCGGGCACTGAA. The rearrangement uses TRBV19 and TRBJ1-1; D is undetermined. The read comes to an end 3 residues before the CDR3 does, leaving the germline J gene to fill in the end. There are 13 residues in the CDR3. Trimming shortened V by 10 bases and J by 4 bases, and 16 bases separated the two germline ends. Germline CDR1 LNHDA, CDR2 SQIVND (reference sequence).

As to this clone: The read stops 3 residues short of the end of the CDR3; the missing end is completed from the germline J gene. V is TRBV19 and J is TRBJ1-5, with TRBD1 as a possible D gene (5 bases). V was trimmed by 9 bases and J by 1 base, leaving 13 bases between them. Per germline, CDR1 LNHDA and CDR2 SQIVND (reference sequence). The CDR3 is 14 amino acids. CDR3 residues: CASQGSISNQPQHF. CDR3 DNA, as far as it was read: TGTGCCAGCCAGGGATCCATAAGCAATCAGCCC.

Notes on this clone: The read gets to within 3 residues of the CDR3 end, and the germline J gene fills in the rest. The chain links TRBV20-1 to TRBJ2-3; 9 bases map to TRBD2. Germline-derived CDR1 and CDR2 are DFQATT and SNEGSKA (reference sequence). CDR3 length: 14 residues. The ends lost 5 bases at V and 0 bases at J; junction bases unmatched: 3. Partial CDR3 DNA: TGCAGTGCTGCGCGGGGGGGCAGCACAGATACG. Its translation: CSAARGGSTDT. The complete CDR3 sequence is CSAARGGSTDTQYF.

Remarks on this clone: The read terminates 3 residues before the CDR3 end, so the remaining end is supplied by the germline J gene. The J gene is TRBJ2-7, the V gene TRBV30; maybe TRBD1 (5 bases). Germline values: CDR1 GTSNPN, CDR2 SVGIG (reference sequence). Between the trimmed V and J ends, which lost 0 bases and 3 bases, there was a span of 9 bases. CDR3 length: 13 amino acids. The sequenced part of the CDR3 DNA is TGTGCCTGGAGTGTTGGACAAGGCTACGAG. Its translation is CAWSVGQGYE. The full CDR3 reads CAWSVGQGYEQYF.